These 24 T cell receptor beta chains came from one sample sequenced in a study of blood T cells in healthy people across ages. A second PCR of roughly 7 to 11 cycles used a sample-barcoded 5' primer and a J-beta primer mix. TCRdb redid the calling of the 5' RACE reads with MiXCR, one entry per CDR3 protein. Of approximately 1,100,000 distinct CDR3 sequences detected, more than 35% appear once; the ten largest clones hold 15% to 20%. The sample consisted of blood. The receptor set was obtained from a woman in her sixties in good health.

This clonotype was observed a few times. The rearrangement links TRBV20-1 to TRBJ2-3; D is undetermined. The CDR3 has 15 amino acids. V gave up 2 bases and J gave up 0 bases, with 12 bases separating them. Germline V gene sequence: CDR1 DFQATT, CDR2 SNEGSKA (reference sequence). CDR3 residues: CSARRADGSTDTQYF. CDR3 in DNA: TGCAGTGCTAGAAGGGCGGATGGAAGCACAGATACGCAGTATTTT.

The genes are TRBV11-1 and TRBJ1-1, with 7 positions matching TRBD1. V lost 7 bases and J lost 5; bases outside the gene matches: 10. The germline gives CDR1 SGHAT, CDR2 FQDESV (reference sequence). The length of the CDR3 is 14 residues. CDR3 sequence reads: CASNFDRVYTEAFF. In DNA, the CDR3 is TGTGCCAGCAACTTTGACAGGGTTTATACTGAAGCTTTCTTT.

This clonotype was observed a handful of times. This chain connects TRBV6-2 or TRBV6-3 to TRBJ2-5, with TRBD2 as a possible D gene (7 bases). The CDR3 totals 16 residues. CDR1 is MNHEY, CDR2 SVGEGT, per germline. V was pared by 6 bases and J by 5 bases, with 22 bases between. CDR3 protein: CASSPQGAGALETQYF. In DNA, the CDR3 is TGTGCCAGCAGCCCACAGGGCGCGGGAGCGCTTGAGACCCAGTACTTC.

The J gene is TRBJ2-7, the V gene TRBV21-1; the table's D call TRBD1 went unverified against the DNA. TRBV21-1 is classified as a pseudogene. CDR3 length: 20 amino acids. CDR3 bases: TGTGCCAGCAGCAAAGCACCTCACAGGGGGCGAGAATTGAAGGTCCACGAGCAGTACTTC. Translating gives CASSKAPHRGRELKVHEQYF.

The V and J genes are TRBV28 and TRBJ1-1, with D possibly matching TRBD1 (5 bases). Germline V gene data show CDR1 as MDHEN and CDR2 as SYDVKM. The ends were cut back, 3 bases at V and 7 bases at J, with 12 bases in the middle. CDR3 size: 13 residues. The CDR3 region has the DNA TGTGCCAGCAGTTTGGAGTTCAGGGATGAAGCTTTCTTT. Translated: CASSLEFRDEAFF.

This clonotype was seen a handful of times. The chain couples TRBV7-9 to TRBJ2-6, with D unresolved. The ends were cut back, 4 bases at V and 1 base at J, with 8 bases in the middle. The germline CDR1 and CDR2 sequences are SEHNR and FQNEAQ (reference sequence). There are 15 residues in the CDR3. CDR3: CASSSTESGANVLTF. The CDR3 DNA follows: TGTGCCAGCAGCTCGACGGAGTCTGGGGCCAACGTCCTGACTTTC.

Comment on this clonotype: A much larger clone lies a single base off, so this may be a read error. This chain links TRBV3-1 with TRBJ2-7; D gene ambiguous. This CDR3 contains 15 residues. The V end was cut by 1 base, the J end by 5 bases, with 15 bases between. Germline V CDR1 and CDR2: LGHDT, YNNKEL (reference sequence). The CDR3 coding sequence is TGTGCCAGCAGCCAAGGGCCGCAGCCTACCGACGAGCAGTACTTC. Translated: CASSQGPQPTDEQYF.

The rearrangement uses TRBV20-1 and TRBJ2-5; tentatively, D is TRBD2 (6 bases). Germline V lookup: CDR1 DFQATT, CDR2 SNEGSKA (reference sequence). The germline V and J ends were trimmed by 6 bases and 3 bases, with 14 bases remaining between them. The length of the CDR3 is 13 residues. The CDR3 sequence: CSAEGLTKETQYF. CDR3 bases: TGCAGTGCGGAAGGACTAACCAAAGAGACCCAGTACTTC.

The CDR3 loop is CASSVVGQGRTDTQYF. The CDR3 region has the DNA TGTGCCAGCAGCGTCGTCGGACAGGGGAGGACAGATACGCAGTATTTT. The gene calls are TRBV9 and TRBJ2-3; 9 bases align to TRBD1. In germline, CDR1 is SGDLS, CDR2 YYNGEE. The CDR3 has 16 residues. V trimming: 2 bases; J trimming: 3 bases; junction bases outside the gene matches: 7. The full variable domain, in which reference TRBV9 and TRBJ2-3 provide the parts outside the CDR3, is DSGVTQTPKHLITATGQRVTLRCSPRSGDLSVYWYQQSLDQGLQFLIQYYNGEERAKGNILERFSAQQFPDLHSELNLSSLELGDSALYFCASSVVGQGRTDTQYFGPGTRLTVL.

V and J are TRBV5-1 and TRBJ2-7; D is uncertain. The V and J ends lost 0 bases and 3 bases respectively, with 19 bases between them. Germline V CDR1 and CDR2: SGHRS, YFSETQ. The CDR3 runs to 17 residues. CDR3 sequence: CASSLGVRSASGYEQYF. The DNA for the CDR3 is TGCGCCAGCAGCTTGGGGGTTCGTTCGGCCTCTGGCTACGAGCAGTACTTC.

The chain joins TRBV6-1 to TRBJ1-5; the match to TRBD1 covers 7 bases. The CDR3 runs to 18 residues. V was clipped by 2 bases and J by 3 bases; unmatched bases: 13. The germline V gene encodes CDR1 MNHNS and CDR2 SASEGT. This CDR3 reads CASSEILLGTADNQPQHF. CDR3 coding DNA: TGTGCCAGCAGTGAAATATTGCTTGGGACAGCAGACAATCAGCCCCAGCATTTT.

The sample holds one count of this clonotype. The chain is built from TRBV6-5 and TRBJ2-1; TRBD2 agrees at 9 bases. Germline assignment: CDR1 MNHEY and CDR2 SVGAGI. This CDR3 has 16 residues. V lost 5 bases, J lost 8 bases, and 13 bases stayed unmatched. This chain's CDR3 is CASSSSGRVLRDEQFF. The CDR3 DNA follows: TGTGCCAGCAGTAGTAGCGGGAGAGTATTGAGGGATGAGCAGTTCTTC.

The CDR3 is CSSDTGGYNEQFF. In DNA, the CDR3 is TGCAGCTCCGATACAGGGGGTTACAATGAGCAGTTCTTC. J is TRBJ2-1 and V is TRBV29-1; 8 nucleotides match TRBD1. Trimming took 8 bases from V and 4 from J; bases not matched to a gene: 7. CDR3 length: 13 residues. Germline values: CDR1 SQVTM, CDR2 ANQGSEA.

This clonotype was recorded a few times. The rearrangement links TRBV20-1 to TRBJ2-1, with D tentatively TRBD2 (5 bases). This CDR3 has 14 residues. CDR1 and CDR2 (germline): DFQATT, SNEGSKA (reference sequence). Trimming pared 0 bases from V and 4 bases from J, leaving 10 bases between. The CDR3 protein is CSARDPDWYNEQFF. CDR3 in DNA: TGCAGTGCTAGAGACCCGGACTGGTACAATGAGCAGTTCTTC.

The chain links TRBV20-1 to TRBJ2-5; D unclear. The end of the DNA is better explained by TRBJ2-7, so the J call may be wrong. The CDR3 has 16 amino acids. Germline assignment: CDR1 DFQATT and CDR2 SNEGSKA (reference sequence). This CDR3 reads CSARVFLPVENYEQYF. Here the CDR3 DNA reads TGCAGTGCTAGAGTTTTCCTCCCGGTAGAAAACTACGAGCAGTACTTC.

V usage is TRBV20-1 and J usage is TRBJ2-4, with TRBD2 as a possible D gene (6 bases). The CDR3 length is 19 residues. Germline loops: CDR1 DFQATT, CDR2 SNEGSKA (reference sequence). V was shortened by 6 bases and J by 6 bases, with 33 bases between the two germline ends. The CDR3 DNA follows: TGCAGTGCAGAAGCTATTTTGGGAGTAGGTAGCGGACGAACAAACATTCAGTACTTC. Amino acid sequence: CSAEAILGVGSGRTNIQYF.

The gene calls are TRBV2 and TRBJ1-5, with 7 bases fitting TRBD1. This CDR3 comprises 14 residues. Trimming at V came to 5 bases and at J to 4 bases, leaving 5 bases not matched to a gene. In germline, CDR1 is SNHLY, CDR2 FYNNEI. Here the CDR3 DNA reads TGTGCCAGCAGTTTCAGGGGGGCAAATCAGCCCCAGCATTTT. This codes for CASSFRGANQPQHF.

Comment on this clonotype: A much bigger clone sits one base away, suggesting this may be a read error. The chain couples TRBV30 to TRBJ2-7; 7 bases align to TRBD2. This CDR3 region has 13 residues. V dropped 5 bases and J dropped 6; count of bases not matched to a gene: 10. The germline gives CDR1 GTSNPN, CDR2 SVGIG (reference sequence). This CDR3 reads CAWGGGDPAEQYF. The CDR3 DNA is TGTGCCTGGGGTGGGGGGGACCCCGCCGAGCAGTACTTC.

This chain links TRBV20-1 with TRBJ2-7, with 8 positions matching TRBD2. CDR1 and CDR2 (germline): DFQATT, SNEGSKA (reference sequence). V lost 5 bases, J lost 6 bases, and 15 bases stayed unmatched. This CDR3 has 15 residues. The chain's CDR3 is CSAAPGGRPSREQYF. CDR3 DNA sequence: TGCAGTGCTGCCCCTGGCGGGAGGCCCTCCCGCGAGCAGTACTTC.

This clonotype was counted many times. The chain recombines TRBV10-3 with TRBJ2-4, with 12 positions matching TRBD2. Germline CDR1 and CDR2: ENHRY and SYGVKD. The junction had 6 bases not matched to a gene; V was cut back by 0 bases and J by 3 bases. There are 18 residues in the CDR3. CDR3 protein: CAISESRTSGNHKNIQYF. The CDR3 bases are TGTGCCATCAGTGAGTCGAGGACTAGCGGGAATCACAAAAACATTCAGTACTTC.

The CDR3 loop is CASSPGRVRTDTQYF. The CDR3 DNA reads TGTGCCAGCAGCCCCGGCCGGGTGAGGACAGATACGCAGTATTTT. The chain is built from TRBV7-9 and TRBJ2-3; the D is unclear. V was cut by 5 bases and J by 3 bases, with 15 bases left in between. Germline CDR1 is SEHNR and CDR2 is FQNEAQ (reference sequence). CDR3 size: 15 residues.

The rearrangement links TRBV7-2 to TRBJ2-5, with D unresolved. Germline V gene sequence: CDR1 SGHTA, CDR2 FQGNSA. The CDR3 is 15 residues long. Trimming shortened V by 1 base and J by 11 bases, and 20 bases separated the two germline ends. CDR3 DNA sequence: TGTGCCAGCAGCTTAGTCGTTAGCTTCAACAATGAGCAGTACTTC. It encodes CASSLVVSFNNEQYF.

J is TRBJ2-1 and V is TRBV20-1, with 8 bases matching TRBD2. Germline-derived CDR1 and CDR2 are DFQATT and SNEGSKA (reference sequence). The CDR3 runs to 17 residues. Unmatched junction bases numbered 13, after V lost 1 base and J lost 5 bases. The CDR3: CSARAVPGGSPHNEQFF. The DNA for the CDR3 is TGCAGTGCTAGAGCTGTTCCGGGGGGGTCCCCCCACAATGAGCAGTTCTTC.

This clonotype has more than one count but fewer than ten. J is TRBJ1-2 and V is TRBV30; D unresolved. V gave up 4 bases and J gave up 6 bases, with 9 bases separating them. The germline V gene encodes CDR1 GTSNPN and CDR2 SVGIG (reference sequence). The CDR3 extends over 11 amino acids. CDR3 residues: CAWTAGNGYTF. The CDR3 bases are TGTGCCTGGACGGCGGGGAATGGCTACACCTTC.